This TCR beta chain is from a study of T cell responses to AZD1222 COVID-19 vaccine. Study-wide results and limits: No repertoire was sampled before or during the peak T cell response, only after it. A mostly white British donor set with more females was recruited, and clonal diversity was possibly underestimated.

The data were produced by immunoSEQ multiplex PCR, yet TCRdb's version contains in-frame clones alone and is incomplete. The sample includes about 140,000 clones, approximately 92% seen only once; the top ten take 3% to 4%. The J segment lost 8 bases and the V segment lost 10 bases, leaving 11 bases of the junction unmatched. CDR3 size: 14 residues. Looked up from germline, CDR1 is MDHEN and CDR2 is SYDVKM. Pooled in the analysis were second doses at about 4 or about 12 weeks. About this clone itself: What it binds is unknown.

The V and J genes are TRBV28 and TRBJ1-6; TRBD1 agrees at 7 bases. The material was peripheral blood, obtained 28 days after the second AZD1222 dose. The sequence came from an adult who received the AZD1222 COVID-19 vaccine. CDR3 DNA sequence: TGTGCCATCCAACCCGACAGGGAGGATTCACCCCTCCACTTT. Translated, it gives CAIQPDREDSPLHF.